This T cell receptor beta chain appears in the sequencing data of a study of blood T cell repertoires in COVID-19. Study context: Both acute and convalescent COVID-19 samples were obtained from the United States, Italy and Spain. PBMCs, B-cell-depleted T cells, or T cells were the source of the cDNA or gDNA that made up the material.

In the study's own analysis: The authors estimated nucleated cell counts from reference gene primer amplification. Profiling relied on immunoSEQ multiplex PCR, and the TCRdb table lists in-frame clones only, not all of them. Clone size and the V and J calls come from that table; the DNA yielded D and trimming. This table has some 77,000 clones, about 80% appearing once. Germline-derived CDR1 and CDR2 are MNHNS and SASEGT. Trimming took 3 bases from V and 8 from J, leaving 8 bases between them. The CDR3 consists of 12 residues. This sequence joins TRBV6-1 and TRBJ2-1; D possibly corresponds to TRBD2 (5 bases). This TCR came from a man aged 70-80 years with acute or convalescent COVID-19. The specimen was peripheral blood. CDR3 in DNA: TGTGCCAGCAGTGAGTTTAGCGATGAGCAGTTCTTC. It codes for CASSEFSDEQFF.